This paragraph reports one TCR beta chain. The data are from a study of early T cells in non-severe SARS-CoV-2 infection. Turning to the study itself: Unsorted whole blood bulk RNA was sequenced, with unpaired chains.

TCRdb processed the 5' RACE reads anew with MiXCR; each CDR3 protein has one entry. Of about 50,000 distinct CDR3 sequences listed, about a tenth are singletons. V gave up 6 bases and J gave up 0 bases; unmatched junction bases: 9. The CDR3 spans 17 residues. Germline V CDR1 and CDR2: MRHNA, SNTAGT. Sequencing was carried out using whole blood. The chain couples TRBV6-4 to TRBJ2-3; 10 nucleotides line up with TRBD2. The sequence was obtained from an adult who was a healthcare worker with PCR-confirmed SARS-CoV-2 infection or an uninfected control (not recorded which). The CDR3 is CASSEEAGGASTDTQYF. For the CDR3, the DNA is TGTGCCAGCAGCGAAGAAGCGGGAGGGGCTAGCACAGATACGCAGTATTTT.